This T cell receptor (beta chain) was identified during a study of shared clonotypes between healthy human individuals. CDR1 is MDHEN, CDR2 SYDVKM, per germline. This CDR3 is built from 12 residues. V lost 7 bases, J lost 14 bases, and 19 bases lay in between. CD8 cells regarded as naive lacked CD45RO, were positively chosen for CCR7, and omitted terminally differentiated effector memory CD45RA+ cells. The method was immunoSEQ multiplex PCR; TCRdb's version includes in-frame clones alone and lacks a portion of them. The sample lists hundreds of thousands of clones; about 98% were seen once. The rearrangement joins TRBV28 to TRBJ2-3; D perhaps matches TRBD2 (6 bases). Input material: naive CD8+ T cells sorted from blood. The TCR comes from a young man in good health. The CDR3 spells CASTSEVGSRYF. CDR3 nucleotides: TGTGCCAGCACTTCTGAGGTCGGGAGTCGGTATTTT.